The clone carrying this TCR beta chain was counted many times. Its antigen is unidentified. TCRdb passed the reads through MiXCR, listing each CDR3 protein once. The repertoire consists of roughly 920,000 distinct CDR3 sequences, with roughly 30% occurring once and the leading ten covering 13%. This sample stems from a study of T cell repertoires in cytomegalovirus infection. Germline V gene data show CDR1 as SGHVS and CDR2 as FQNEAQ. Trimming cost V 5 bases and J 3 bases; bases outside gene matches: 18. This CDR3 has 20 residues. The receptor was derived from a human donor in good health (CMV status not recorded). Some clones in this sample may be carry-over from other donors' samples. Sequencing used cultured CD8+ T cells from PBMCs, obtained from culture after CMV antigen stimulation. V and J are TRBV7-8 and TRBJ2-1, with 11 bases lining up with TRBD1. The CDR3 region has the DNA TGTGCCAGCAGCCCGCTGGACAGGGGGCCCTATTCCCGACTCTACAATGAGCAGTTCTTC. This sequence encodes CASSPLDRGPYSRLYNEQFF.